This T cell receptor beta chain was documented in a study of stem cell transplantation in POMP-related autoinflammatory disease. Across the study: CD8+ T cells were low and CD4+ cells naive-skewed before transplant.

The CDR3 spans 15 residues. The V gene lost 5 bases and the J gene lost 1 base, with 14 bases spanning the gap. Germline V gene sequence: CDR1 SEHNR, CDR2 FQNEAQ (reference sequence). Comments on this clone: What it binds is unknown.

PRAID featured prominent immunodeficiency. Study observations and caveats: Across all analyzed T-cell subsets, patients with PRAID tended toward reduced diversity and increased clonality. In PRAID patients, the number of distinct TRB V-J gene pairings was restricted.

Assay used: immunoSEQ multiplex PCR; TCRdb lists only in-frame clones, some missing. The sample contains some 9,900 clones, roughly three quarters of which appear only once. Sequencing was performed on CD4+ T cells from PBMCs, taken after stem cell transplantation. The sequence was obtained from a human patient with POMP-related autoinflammation and immune dysregulation (PRAID). Some of the T cells might come from the graft donor. V gene TRBV7-9 combines with J gene TRBJ1-1, with D uncertain. CDR3 residues: CASSPSRTRNTEAFF. The CDR3 DNA sequence: TGTGCCAGCAGCCCTTCCCGGACGAGGAACACTGAAGCTTTCTTT. The entire variable domain, with the rest obtained from reference TRBV7-9 and TRBJ1-1, is as follows: DTGVSQNPRHKITKRGQNVTFRCDPISEHNRLYWYRQTLGQGPEFLTYFQNEAQLEKSRLLSDRFSAERPKGSFSTLEIQRTEQGDSAMYLCASSPSRTRNTEAFFGQGTRLTVV.